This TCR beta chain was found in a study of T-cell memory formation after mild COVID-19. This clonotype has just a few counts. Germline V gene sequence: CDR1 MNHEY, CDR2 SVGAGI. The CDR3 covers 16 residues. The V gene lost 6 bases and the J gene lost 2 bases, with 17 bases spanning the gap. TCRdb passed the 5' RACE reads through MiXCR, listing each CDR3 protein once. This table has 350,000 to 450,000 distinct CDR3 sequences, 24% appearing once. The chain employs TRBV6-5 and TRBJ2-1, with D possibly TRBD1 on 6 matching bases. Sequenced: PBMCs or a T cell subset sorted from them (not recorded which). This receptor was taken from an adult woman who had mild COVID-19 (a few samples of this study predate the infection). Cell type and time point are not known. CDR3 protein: CASSRSGASPYNEQFF. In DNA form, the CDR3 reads TGTGCCAGCAGCCGGTCAGGGGCTAGTCCCTACAATGAGCAGTTCTTC.